The 11 T cell receptor beta chains presented below share a single source sample, sequenced in a study of sequential checkpoint blockade in melanoma. Stated treatment: randomized to nivolumab then ipilimumab (arm A) or the reverse (arm B). The table came from immunoSEQ multiplex PCR; TCRdb's copy has only in-frame clones and leaves some out. Of approximately 20,000 clones detected, about two thirds appear once; the ten largest clones hold approximately 20%. Sequencing used CD8+ T cells sorted from blood (inferred from file names), obtained from a patient given nivolumab and ipilimumab in sequence. The receptors shown here come from a human donor with melanoma.

The CDR3 region is CASRDREASTDTQYF. The CDR3 DNA reads TGTGCCAGCAGAGACAGGGAGGCTAGCACAGATACGCAGTATTTT. The chain combines TRBV28 with TRBJ2-3; D perhaps matches TRBD1 (7 bases). This CDR3 region has 15 residues. Germline values: CDR1 MDHEN, CDR2 SYDVKM. V lost 6 bases to trimming and J lost 0 bases, with 13 bases between them.

V is TRBV27 and J is TRBJ2-1, with D possibly being TRBD2 (6 bases). Trimming removed 3 bases at V and 7 bases at J, with 13 bases between. Germline values: CDR1 MNHEY, CDR2 SMNVEV (reference sequence). The CDR3 is 14 residues long. The CDR3 loop reads CASSFNSGPNEQFF. CDR3 sequence (DNA): TGTGCCAGCAGTTTTAATAGCGGACCAAATGAGCAGTTCTTC.

V is TRBV7-6 and J is TRBJ1-1, with a weak D call TRBD1 (5 bases). Germline-derived CDR1 and CDR2 are SGHVS and FNYEAQ. The CDR3 contains 17 residues. Trimming left V 4 bases short and J 0 bases short, with 18 bases between. DNA of the CDR3: TGTGCCAGCAGCTCCCTCCGGGGGTATGGAATGAACACTGAAGCTTTCTTT. Amino acids: CASSSLRGYGMNTEAFF.

The chain is built from TRBV5-1 and TRBJ2-7, with TRBD2 matching over 9 bases. The CDR3 is made up of 14 amino acids. J gave up 6 bases and V 4 bases, and 8 bases lay outside the gene matches. Looked up from germline, CDR1 is SGHRS and CDR2 is YFSETQ. In nucleotides, the CDR3 is TGCGCCAGCAGCCCCGGGATAGCGGGGGTCGAGCAGTACTTC. Its protein product is CASSPGIAGVEQYF.

CDR3 protein: CASSQDSAGGGGYTF. CDR3 in DNA: TGCGCCAGCAGCCAAGATTCGGCAGGGGGTGGTGGCTACACCTTC. The rearrangement links TRBV4-1 to TRBJ1-2, with 7 positions matching TRBD1. The J segment lost 7 bases and the V segment lost 0 bases, leaving 8 bases of the junction unmatched. The CDR3 covers 15 residues. CDR1 and CDR2 from the germline V gene are MGHRA and YSYEKL.

The count of this clone is one. The rearrangement joins TRBV28 to TRBJ2-1; 9 bases align to TRBD1. Germline trimming cut 6 bases from V and 9 bases from J; bases unmatched to any gene: 9. Germline V CDR1 and CDR2: MDHEN, SYDVKM. This CDR3 has 14 residues. The CDR3 loop is CASRAGTGLSEQFF. The CDR3 DNA follows: TGTGCCAGCAGGGCCGGGACAGGGTTGAGTGAGCAGTTCTTC.

The genes are TRBV11-1 and TRBJ2-7; 7 bases fit TRBD1. Germline V CDR1 and CDR2: SGHAT, FQDESV (reference sequence). CDR3 length: 14 residues. V gave up 3 bases and J gave up 7 bases; unmatched junction bases: 9. The CDR3 region has the DNA TGTGCCAGCAGCTTTAATGGCCAGACAGGGGAGCAGTACTTC. This translates into CASSFNGQTGEQYF.

A single count supports this clone. The V call is TRBV4-2, the J call TRBJ2-1; 8 positions match TRBD2. The CDR3 is 18 amino acids. CDR1 is LGHNA and CDR2 is YNFKEQ in the germline V gene. J was trimmed by 4 bases and V by 0 bases; bases with no gene match: 11. The CDR3 is CASSQDAMVAGSYNEQFF. The DNA of the CDR3 is TGTGCCAGCAGCCAAGATGCGATGGTAGCGGGAAGTTACAATGAGCAGTTCTTC.

The chain links TRBV19 to TRBJ2-1; 7 bases line up with TRBD1. CDR3 size: 15 residues. With 5 bases clipped from V and 4 bases from J, the junction kept 8 bases outside the gene matches. Germline loops: CDR1 LNHDA, CDR2 SQIVND (reference sequence). The CDR3: CASSLSLTGYNEQFF. The CDR3 nucleotides are TGTGCCAGTAGTCTATCCCTGACAGGGTACAATGAGCAGTTCTTC.

This chain connects TRBV7-9 to TRBJ1-1; no clear D gene. This CDR3 region has 13 residues. Per germline, CDR1 SEHNR and CDR2 FQNEAQ (reference sequence). Trimming removed 3 bases at V and 0 bases at J, with 5 bases between. The CDR3 coding sequence is TGTGCCAGCAGCTTTCCAGTGAACACTGAAGCTTTCTTT. Translating it yields CASSFPVNTEAFF.

The chain links TRBV7-9 to TRBJ2-5, with D tentatively TRBD1 (6 bases). Germline loops: CDR1 SEHNR, CDR2 FQNEAQ (reference sequence). Trimming shortened V by 4 bases and J by 11 bases, and 23 bases separated the two germline ends. This CDR3 has 15 residues. Written as DNA, the CDR3 is TGTGCCAGCAGCTCCACATTAGGACAGAATTACAAGCAGTACTTC. It encodes CASSSTLGQNYKQYF.